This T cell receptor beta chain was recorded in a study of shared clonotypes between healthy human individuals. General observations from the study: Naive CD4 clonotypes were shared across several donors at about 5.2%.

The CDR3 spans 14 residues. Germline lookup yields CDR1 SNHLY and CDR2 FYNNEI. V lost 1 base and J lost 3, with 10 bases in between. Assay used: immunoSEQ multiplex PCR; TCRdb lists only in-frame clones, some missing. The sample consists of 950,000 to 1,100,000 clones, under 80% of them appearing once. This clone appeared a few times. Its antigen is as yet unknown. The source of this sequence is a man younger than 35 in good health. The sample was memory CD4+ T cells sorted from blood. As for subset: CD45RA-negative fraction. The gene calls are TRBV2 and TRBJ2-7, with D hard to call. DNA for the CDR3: TGTGCCAGCAGTGAAGGGGAACCCGACTACGAGCAGTACTTC. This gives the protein CASSEGEPDYEQYF. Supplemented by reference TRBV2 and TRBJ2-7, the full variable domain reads EPEVTQTPSHQVTQMGQEVILRCVPISNHLYFYWYRQILGQKVEFLVSFYNNEISEKSEIFDDQFSVERPDGSNFTLKIRSTKLEDSAMYFCASSEGEPDYEQYFGPGTRLTVT.